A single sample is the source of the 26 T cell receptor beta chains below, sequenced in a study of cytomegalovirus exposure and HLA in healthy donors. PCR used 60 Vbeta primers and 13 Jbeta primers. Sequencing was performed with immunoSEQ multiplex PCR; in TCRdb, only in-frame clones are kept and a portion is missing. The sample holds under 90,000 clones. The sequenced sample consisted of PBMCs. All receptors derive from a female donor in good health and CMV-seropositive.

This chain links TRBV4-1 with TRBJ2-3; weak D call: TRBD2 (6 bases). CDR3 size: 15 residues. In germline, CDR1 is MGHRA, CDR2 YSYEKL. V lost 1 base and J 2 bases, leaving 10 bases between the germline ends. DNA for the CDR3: TGCGCCAGCAGCCAAGTACTAGCTCCCACAGATACGCAGTATTTT. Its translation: CASSQVLAPTDTQYF.

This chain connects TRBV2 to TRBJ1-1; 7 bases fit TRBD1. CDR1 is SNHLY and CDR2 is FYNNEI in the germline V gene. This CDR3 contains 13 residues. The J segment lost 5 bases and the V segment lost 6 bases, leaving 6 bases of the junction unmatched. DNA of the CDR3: TGTGCCAGCAGCCGGGACAGTCAAACTGAAGCTTTCTTT. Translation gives CASSRDSQTEAFF.

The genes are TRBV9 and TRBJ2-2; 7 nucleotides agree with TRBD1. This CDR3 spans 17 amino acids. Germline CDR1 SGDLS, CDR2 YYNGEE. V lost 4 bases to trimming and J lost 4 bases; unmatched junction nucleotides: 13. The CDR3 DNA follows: TGTGCCAGCAGCCCGGGCTACAGGGACAGATTCACCGGGGAGCTGTTTTTT. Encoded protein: CASSPGYRDRFTGELFF. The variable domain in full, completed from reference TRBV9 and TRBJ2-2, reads DSGVTQTPKHLITATGQRVTLRCSPRSGDLSVYWYQQSLDQGLQFLIQYYNGEERAKGNILERFSAQQFPDLHSELNLSSLELGDSALYFCASSPGYRDRFTGELFFGEGSRLTVL.

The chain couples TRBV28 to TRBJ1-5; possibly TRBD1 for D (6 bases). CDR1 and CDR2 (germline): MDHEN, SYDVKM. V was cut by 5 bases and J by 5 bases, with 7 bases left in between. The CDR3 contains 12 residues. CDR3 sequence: CASSQGHQPQHF. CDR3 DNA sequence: TGTGCCAGCAGTCAGGGGCATCAGCCCCAGCATTTT.

CDR3 sequence: CASSYLQGMDGYTF. The CDR3, as DNA: TGTGCCAGCAGCTACCTACAGGGAATGGATGGCTACACCTTC. The V gene is TRBV5-6, the J gene TRBJ1-2; possible D gene TRBD1, 6 bases. Trimming stripped 3 bases from V and 6 bases from J, with 15 bases between. The germline CDR1 and CDR2 sequences are SGHDT and YYEEEE. This CDR3 contains 14 residues.

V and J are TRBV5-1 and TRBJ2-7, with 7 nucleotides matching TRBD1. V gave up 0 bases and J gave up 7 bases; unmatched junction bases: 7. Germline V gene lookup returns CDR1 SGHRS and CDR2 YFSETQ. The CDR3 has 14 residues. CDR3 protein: CASSLGQGVKEQYF. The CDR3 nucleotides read TGCGCCAGCAGCTTGGGACAGGGAGTGAAAGAGCAGTACTTC.

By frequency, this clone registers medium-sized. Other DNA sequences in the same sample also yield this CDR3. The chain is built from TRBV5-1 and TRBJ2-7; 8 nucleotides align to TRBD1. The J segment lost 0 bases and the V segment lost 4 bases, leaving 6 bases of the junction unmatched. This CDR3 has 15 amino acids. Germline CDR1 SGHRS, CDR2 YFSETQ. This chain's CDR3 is CASSGGQASSYEQYF. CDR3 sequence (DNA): TGCGCCAGCAGCGGGGGACAGGCCTCCTCCTACGAGCAGTACTTC.

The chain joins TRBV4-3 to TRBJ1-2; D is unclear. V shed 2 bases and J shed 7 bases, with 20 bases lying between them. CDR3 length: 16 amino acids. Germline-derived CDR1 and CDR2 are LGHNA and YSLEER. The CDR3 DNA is TGCGCCAGCAGCCAACAACTAGGAGTGGCGCCAGGTGGCTACACCTTC. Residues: CASSQQLGVAPGGYTF.

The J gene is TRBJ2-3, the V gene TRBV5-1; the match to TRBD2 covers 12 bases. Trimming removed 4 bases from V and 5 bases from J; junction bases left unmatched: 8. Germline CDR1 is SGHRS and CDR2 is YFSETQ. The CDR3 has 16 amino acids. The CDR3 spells CASSAELAGGGDTQYF. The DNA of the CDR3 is TGCGCCAGCAGCGCGGAACTAGCGGGGGGAGGAGATACGCAGTATTTT.

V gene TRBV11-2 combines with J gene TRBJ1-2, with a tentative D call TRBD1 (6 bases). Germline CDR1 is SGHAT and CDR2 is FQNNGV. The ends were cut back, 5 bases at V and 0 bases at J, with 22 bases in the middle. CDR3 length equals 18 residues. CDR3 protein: CASSLLQGIRYTNYGYTF. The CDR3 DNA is TGTGCCAGCAGCCTCCTACAGGGTATTCGCTATACTAACTATGGCTACACCTTC.

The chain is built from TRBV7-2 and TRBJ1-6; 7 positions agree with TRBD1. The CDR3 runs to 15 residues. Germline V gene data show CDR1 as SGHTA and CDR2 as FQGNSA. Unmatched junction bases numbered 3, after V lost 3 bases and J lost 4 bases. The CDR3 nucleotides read TGTGCCAGCAGCTTCGGGGACAGTTATAATTCACCCCTCCACTTT. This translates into CASSFGDSYNSPLHF.

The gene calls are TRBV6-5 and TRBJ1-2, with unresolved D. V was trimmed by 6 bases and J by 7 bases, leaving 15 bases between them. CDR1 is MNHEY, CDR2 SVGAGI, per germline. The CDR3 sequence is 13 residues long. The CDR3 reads CASRTQSSGGYTF. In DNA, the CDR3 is TGTGCCAGCAGGACCCAGTCATCGGGTGGCTACACCTTC.

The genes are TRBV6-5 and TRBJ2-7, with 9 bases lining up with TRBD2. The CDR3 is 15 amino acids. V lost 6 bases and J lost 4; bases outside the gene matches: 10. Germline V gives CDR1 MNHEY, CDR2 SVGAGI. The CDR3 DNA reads TGTGCCAGCAGACCCCCGGGACTAGCTCGGTACGAGCAGTACTTC. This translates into CASRPPGLARYEQYF.

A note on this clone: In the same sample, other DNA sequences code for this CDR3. Here the CDR3 reads CAWRRTGASYEQYF. The CDR3 DNA sequence: TGTGCCTGGAGGCGGACAGGTGCTTCCTACGAGCAGTACTTC. V and J are TRBV30 and TRBJ2-7, with TRBD1 matching 7 bases. Unmatched junction bases numbered 6, after V lost 3 bases and J lost 1 base. Germline values: CDR1 GTSNPN, CDR2 SVGIG (reference sequence). This CDR3 is 14 amino acids long.

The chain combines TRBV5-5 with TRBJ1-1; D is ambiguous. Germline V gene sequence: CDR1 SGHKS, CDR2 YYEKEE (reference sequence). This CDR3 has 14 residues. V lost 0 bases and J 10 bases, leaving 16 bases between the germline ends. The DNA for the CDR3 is TGTGCCAGCAGCTTGGATCACGGTGTTAGCAGAGCTTTCTTT. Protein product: CASSLDHGVSRAFF.

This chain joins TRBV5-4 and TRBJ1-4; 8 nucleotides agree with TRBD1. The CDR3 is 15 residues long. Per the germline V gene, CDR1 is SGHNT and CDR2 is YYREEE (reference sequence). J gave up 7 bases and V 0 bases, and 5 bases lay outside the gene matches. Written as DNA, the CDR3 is TGTGCCAGCAGCTTGGGGCCAGGGGGCCTTGAAAAACTGTTTTTT. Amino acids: CASSLGPGGLEKLFF.

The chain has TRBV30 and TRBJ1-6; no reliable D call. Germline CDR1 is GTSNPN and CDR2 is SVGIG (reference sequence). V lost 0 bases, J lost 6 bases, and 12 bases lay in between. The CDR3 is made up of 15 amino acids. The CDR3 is CAWSVLKGANSPLHF. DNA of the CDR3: TGTGCCTGGAGTGTCCTAAAAGGAGCTAATTCACCCCTCCACTTT. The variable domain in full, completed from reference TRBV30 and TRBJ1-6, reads SQTIHQWPATLVQPVGSPLSLECTVEGTSNPNLYWYRQAAGRGLQLLFYSVGIGQISSEVPQNLSASRPQDRQFILSSKKLLLSDSGFYLCAWSVLKGANSPLHFGNGTRLTVT.

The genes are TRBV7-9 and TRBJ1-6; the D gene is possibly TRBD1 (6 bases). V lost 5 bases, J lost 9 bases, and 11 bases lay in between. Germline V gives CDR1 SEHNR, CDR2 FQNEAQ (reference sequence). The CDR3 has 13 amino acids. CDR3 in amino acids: CASSPGTTSPLHF. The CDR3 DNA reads TGTGCCAGCAGCCCAGGGACAACTTCACCCCTCCACTTT.

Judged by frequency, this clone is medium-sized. CDR3 sequence: CASSHTGSETGGSPYEQYF. DNA for the CDR3: TGTGCCAGCAGCCATACCGGATCGGAGACAGGGGGTTCTCCCTACGAGCAGTACTTC. J is TRBJ2-7 and V is TRBV7-9, with 9 bases fitting TRBD1. The junction had 19 bases not matched to a gene; V was cut back by 5 bases and J by 2 bases. There are 19 residues in the CDR3. The germline CDR1 and CDR2 sequences are SEHNR and FQNEAQ (reference sequence).

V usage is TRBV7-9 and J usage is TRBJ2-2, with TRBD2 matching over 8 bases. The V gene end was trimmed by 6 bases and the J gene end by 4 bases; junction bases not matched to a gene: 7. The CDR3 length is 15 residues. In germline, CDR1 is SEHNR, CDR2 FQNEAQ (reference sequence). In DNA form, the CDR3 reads TGTGCCAGCAGGCCAGCGGGAGCGGTCACCGGGGAGCTGTTTTTT. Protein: CASRPAGAVTGELFF.

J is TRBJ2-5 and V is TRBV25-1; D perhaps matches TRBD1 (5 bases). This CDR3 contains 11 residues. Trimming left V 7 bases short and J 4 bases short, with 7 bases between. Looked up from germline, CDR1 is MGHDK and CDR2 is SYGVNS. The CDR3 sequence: CASIRGETQYF. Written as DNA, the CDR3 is TGTGCCAGCATAAGGGGAGAGACCCAGTACTTC.

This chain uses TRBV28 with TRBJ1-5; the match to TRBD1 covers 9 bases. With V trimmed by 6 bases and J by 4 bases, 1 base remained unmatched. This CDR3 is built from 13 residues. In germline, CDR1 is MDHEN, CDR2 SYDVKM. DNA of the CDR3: TGTGCCAGCAGGGGGACAGGGAATCAGCCCCAGCATTTT. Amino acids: CASRGTGNQPQHF.

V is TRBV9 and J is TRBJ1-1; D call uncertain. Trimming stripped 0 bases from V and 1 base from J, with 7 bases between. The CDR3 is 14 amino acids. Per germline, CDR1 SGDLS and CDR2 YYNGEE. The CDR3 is CASSVGLKNTEAFF. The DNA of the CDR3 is TGTGCCAGCAGCGTAGGACTGAAGAACACTGAAGCTTTCTTT.

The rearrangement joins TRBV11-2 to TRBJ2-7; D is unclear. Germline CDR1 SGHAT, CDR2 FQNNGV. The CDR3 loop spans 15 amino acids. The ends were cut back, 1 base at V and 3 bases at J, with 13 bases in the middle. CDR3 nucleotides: TGTGCCAGCAGCTTAGGATGGGCAGAACTCTACGAGCAGTACTTC. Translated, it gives CASSLGWAELYEQYF. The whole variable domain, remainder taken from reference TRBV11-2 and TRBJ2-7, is EAGVAQSPRYKIIEKRQSVAFWCNPISGHATLYWYQQILGQGPKLLIQFQNNGVVDDSQLPKDRFSAERLKGVDSTLKIQPAKLEDSAVYLCASSLGWAELYEQYFGPGTRLTVT.

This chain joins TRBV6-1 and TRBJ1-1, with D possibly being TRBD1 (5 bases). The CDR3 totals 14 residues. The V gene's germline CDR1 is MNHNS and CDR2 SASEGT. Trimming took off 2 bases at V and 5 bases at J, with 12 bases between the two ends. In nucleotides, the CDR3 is TGTGCCAGCAGTGAATTTAACAGGATGACTGAAGCTTTCTTT. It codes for CASSEFNRMTEAFF.

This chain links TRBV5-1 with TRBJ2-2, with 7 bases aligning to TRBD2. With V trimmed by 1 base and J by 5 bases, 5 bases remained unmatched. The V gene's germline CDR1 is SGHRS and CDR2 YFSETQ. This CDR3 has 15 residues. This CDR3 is CASSLSPSGTGELFF. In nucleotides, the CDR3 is TGCGCCAGCAGCTTGTCGCCTAGCGGAACCGGGGAGCTGTTTTTT.